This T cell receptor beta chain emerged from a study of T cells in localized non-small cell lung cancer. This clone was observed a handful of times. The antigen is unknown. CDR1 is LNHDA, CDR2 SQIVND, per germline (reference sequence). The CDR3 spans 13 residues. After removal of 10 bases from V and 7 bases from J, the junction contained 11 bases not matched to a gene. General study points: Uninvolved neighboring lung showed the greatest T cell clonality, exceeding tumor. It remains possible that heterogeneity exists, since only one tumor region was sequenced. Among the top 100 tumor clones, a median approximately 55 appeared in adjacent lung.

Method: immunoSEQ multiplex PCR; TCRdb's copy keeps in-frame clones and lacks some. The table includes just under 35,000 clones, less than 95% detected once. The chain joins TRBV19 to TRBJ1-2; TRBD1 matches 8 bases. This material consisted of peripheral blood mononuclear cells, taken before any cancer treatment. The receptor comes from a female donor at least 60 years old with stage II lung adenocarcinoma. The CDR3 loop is CAIKTGVRSGYTF. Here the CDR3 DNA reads TGTGCCATCAAGACAGGGGTCCGGAGTGGCTACACCTTC.